The rows below give T cell receptor beta chains drawn from one sample of a study of blood T cell repertoires in COVID-19. Data came from immunoSEQ multiplex PCR; TCRdb stores just in-frame clones and leaves some out. The sample holds roughly 250,000 clones, approximately 91% seen once. Source material: PBMCs or T cells enriched from blood (not recorded which). The source is a woman aged 40 to 50 with acute COVID-19. CDR3s leave out the opening cysteine and the closing phenylalanine or tryptophan.

V gene	J gene	CDR3 protein
TRBV29-1	TRBJ2-3	SVETKDTQY
TRBV27	TRBJ1-1	ASRGGQGYTEAF
TRBV5-1	TRBJ1-1	ASSSGQGVDTEAF
TRBV2	TRBJ2-5	ASMGSIAETQY
TRBV7-6	TRBJ1-1	ASSLGPRDRGGTEAF
TRBV20-1	TRBJ2-7	SAREGEQY
TRBV2	TRBJ2-4	ASKTWGLGGNIQY
TRBV2	TRBJ1-1	ASSEKQTNTEAF
TRBV29-1	TRBJ2-3	SVAPSGARTDTQY
TRBV3-1/TRBV3-2	TRBJ1-4	ASSLPRTGRNEKLF
TRBV4-3	TRBJ1-6	ASSQDTTGYNSPLH
TRBV7-2	TRBJ2-1	ASSPFAGGGYNEQF
TRBV7-2	TRBJ2-7	ASSLLGTGWDEQY
TRBV3-1/TRBV3-2	TRBJ2-7	ASSPLSAGALYEQY
TRBV7-9	TRBJ1-2	ASSFQTGANYGYT
TRBV19	TRBJ2-3	ASSIRLTGDTQY
TRBV2	TRBJ2-3	ASSDSLAGQDTQY
TRBV6-6	TRBJ1-1	ASSRTANTEAF
TRBV12-3/TRBV12-4	TRBJ2-5	ASSHGQRETQY
TRBV3-1/TRBV3-2	TRBJ2-5	ASSQELAGVETQY
TRBV6-6	TRBJ2-3	ASIRDFTDTQY
TRBV5-6	TRBJ2-3	ASSLGQGKDTQY
TRBV4-1	TRBJ2-7	ASSQPRSGSYEQY
TRBV7-2	TRBJ1-5	ASRPGDSNQPQH
TRBV28	TRBJ2-7	ASRGAGGQGEQY
TRBV30	TRBJ2-5	AWIHTGTKQETQY
TRBV7-2	TRBJ2-3	ASSLAIAGGRGTDTQY
TRBV4-1	TRBJ1-4	ASSQGQFWEKLF
TRBV2	TRBJ1-3	ASRKTGGAGNTIY
TRBV10-1	TRBJ1-2	ASSEGAPSYGYT
TRBV5-1	TRBJ2-1	ASSPSAPSYNEQF
TRBV7-6	TRBJ2-3	ASTPGTGGADTQY
TRBV7-9	TRBJ2-2	ASSAAGPNTGELF
TRBV30	TRBJ1-2	AWRQGAGNYGYT
TRBV5-1	TRBJ1-3	ASSFLDTRSGNTIY
TRBV7-9	TRBJ2-7	ASSPRGQGRGEQY